This T cell receptor (beta chain) was captured by sequencing in a study of shared clonotypes between healthy human individuals (dated by TCRdb to between 2020 and 2021). For context, the study as a whole: The cohort comprised two women and three men aged 18 to 49 years. The study deeply sequenced blood TCR repertoires of five healthy adults to estimate repertoire size and the extent of clonotype sharing between individuals. For each donor, CD4 naive and CD4 memory were each run on three plates, CD8 naive on two plates, and CD8 memory on one plate. Leukapheresis yielded between about 0.94 and 10 billion PBMCs per donor. Different laboratories and diverse techniques were used to prepare libraries and sequence TCR repertoires, to increase sequencing depth and limit assay-specific biases. Findings and caveats that apply to the study as a whole: Rarefaction of sorted-subset datasets indicated incomplete sequencing despite the large sequencing depth. Higher generation probabilities were observed for clonotypes shared by all four sorted-subset donors than for non-shared clonotypes. Sampling was restricted to blood, and TCR repertoires in tissue are likely to differ from TCR repertoires in blood. About 5% of naive CD4, 3.5% of naive CD8, approximately 2% of memory CD4, and roughly 0.4% of memory CD8 clonotypes were shared across several donors. Naive subsets generally had larger estimated clonotype richness than memory subsets. Because the study included only a small number of donors, the genetic and exposure-history diversity represented was limited. Based on pairwise subsampling, the degree of clonotype sharing among donors was expected to be affected by sequencing depth.

Details on this clone: Its antigen remains undetermined. Base qualities are missing; no much larger clone stands one base away.

Using the deep immunoSEQ assay, multiplex PCR amplified TCR CDR3 regions from genomic DNA. Extracted genomic DNA from each cell subset was distributed evenly across all wells of several immunoSEQ 96-well plates, and each plate was treated as a replicate. For sorted subsets, about 200 ng genomic DNA, equal to approximately 30,000 T cell genomes, was loaded into each replicate PCR. The purified libraries were quantified using a Qubit 3.0 fluorometer, sized with a Bioanalyzer 2100, and then quantified again using the KAPA Library Quantification kit. Every immunoSEQ 96-well plate was sequenced on a dedicated single-read 150-cycle Illumina NextSeq 550 flow cell. In the paper's pipeline: Because the immunoSEQ output held only junctional sequences and lacked quality scores, the filtering could not match the filtering applied to full-length reads. To assign V/J genes and CDR3, sequences were annotated against IMGT germline references using PyIR, a Python wrapper for IgBLAST v1.9. Reads were removed for weak V/J assignments (E-value above 1e-6), missing CDR3, stop codons, out-of-frame junctions, or ambiguous translated residues. V3J clonotypes were defined as sequences sharing the same inferred V gene, J gene, and CDR3 amino acid sequence. Percentage overlap between repertoires was computed as shared unique clonotypes divided by the size of the smaller repertoire. Three approaches were used to assess repertoire richness: RTK rarefaction, the Chao1 estimator, and Recon v2.1 estimates of unobserved clonotypes. Generation probabilities for all TCRbeta clonotypes obtained by the gDNA method from a handful of donors were computed using OLGA. Drawn from immuneACCESS, this table holds only the in-frame rearrangements with V and J called that TCRdb kept. Clones are partly lost; checked studies trace under half to an unresolved V gene and leave the rest unexplained. V and J calls and clone size come straight from that table; D and trimming were deduced from the DNA. The sample contains roughly 500,000 clones, 90% to 97% of them found a single time. The ten largest clones represent about 0.064% of the sample.

Including cysteine and phenylalanine, the CDR3 has 16 amino acids. Just the 48-base CDR3 DNA is kept, in frame starting at base 1. CDR1 and CDR2, per the germline V gene, are SQVTM and ANQGSEA. From V the trimming removes 6 bases and from J it removes 1 base, while the gene matches leave 10 bases of the junction unaccounted for. The donors were healthy, HIV-negative adults with no recently reported acute infections or vaccinations. Only Caucasian adults living in Nashville, Tennessee, USA were represented among the donors. Magnetic negative selection was used to enrich CD4+ T cells, after which naive cells were positively selected on CD45RA and the negative fraction became the memory subset. Blood was obtained by leukapheresis, after which PBMCs were separated by Ficoll-Histopaque density gradient centrifugation and cryopreserved in liquid nitrogen vapor phase. Purity and quantity of every magnetically sorted T cell population were checked by analytical flow cytometry. Each sorted fraction had its genomic DNA isolated and then quantified by UV absorbance on a Nanodrop 2000c.

Recombination connected TRBV29-1 to TRBJ1-3; TRBD1 matches 9 bases in the middle. Material for sequencing was naive CD4+ T cells sorted from blood. The sample's cell subset or site label is to be understood as: CD45RA+ positively selected. The sequence came from a woman younger than 45 in good health. The CDR3 has the sequence CSVATGGFVSGNTIYF. The DNA sequence is given as TGCAGCGTGGCAACAGGGGGCTTTGTGTCTGGAAACACCATATATTTT.